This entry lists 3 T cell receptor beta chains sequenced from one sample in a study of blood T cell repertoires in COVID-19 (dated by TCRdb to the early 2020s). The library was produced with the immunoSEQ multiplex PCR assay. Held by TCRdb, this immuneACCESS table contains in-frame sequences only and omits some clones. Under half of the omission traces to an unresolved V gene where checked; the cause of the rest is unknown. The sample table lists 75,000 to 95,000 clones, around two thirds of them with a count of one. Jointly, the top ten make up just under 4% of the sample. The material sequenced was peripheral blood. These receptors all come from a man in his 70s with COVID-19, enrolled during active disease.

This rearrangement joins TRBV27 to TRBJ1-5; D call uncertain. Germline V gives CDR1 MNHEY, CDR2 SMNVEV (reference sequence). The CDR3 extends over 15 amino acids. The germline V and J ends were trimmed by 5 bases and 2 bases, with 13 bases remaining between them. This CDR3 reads CASSQEAGGNQPQHF. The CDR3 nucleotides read TGTGCCAGCAGTCAGGAGGCCGGAGGCAATCAGCCCCAGCATTTT.

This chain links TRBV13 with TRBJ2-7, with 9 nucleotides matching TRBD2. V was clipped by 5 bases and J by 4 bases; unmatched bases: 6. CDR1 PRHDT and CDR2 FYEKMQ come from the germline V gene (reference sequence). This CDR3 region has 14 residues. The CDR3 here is CASSDSGSRYEQYF. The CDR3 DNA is TGTGCCAGCAGCGATAGCGGGAGTCGGTACGAGCAGTACTTC. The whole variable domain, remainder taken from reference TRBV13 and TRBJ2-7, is AAGVIQSPRHLIKEKRETATLKCYPIPRHDTVYWYQQGPGQDPQFLISFYEKMQSDKGSIPDRFSAQQFSDYHSELNMSSLELGDSALYFCASSDSGSRYEQYFGPGTRLTVT.

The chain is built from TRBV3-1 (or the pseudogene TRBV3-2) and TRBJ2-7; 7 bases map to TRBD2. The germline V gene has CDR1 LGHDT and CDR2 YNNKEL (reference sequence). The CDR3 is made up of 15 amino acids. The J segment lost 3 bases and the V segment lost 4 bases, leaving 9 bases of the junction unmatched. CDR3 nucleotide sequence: TGTGCCAGCAGCCCCGCGCCGGGGGGAGGCTACGAGCAGTACTTC. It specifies CASSPAPGGGYEQYF.